This T cell receptor beta chain is from a study of OX40 agonist ivuxolimab in advanced cancers. Study conclusions and caveats: Dose levels from 0.1 to 3.0 mg/kg saw CD4+ and CD8+ blood T cells expand clonally by week 6.

Prior autoimmune disease or systemic immunosuppression barred patients. CDR3 size: 13 residues. Trimming pared 3 bases from V and 5 bases from J, leaving 9 bases between. Germline lookup yields CDR1 SGHTA and CDR2 FQGNSA. This clone was seen a single time. Its antigen is unknown. Libraries were prepared by immunoSEQ multiplex PCR; TCRdb keeps only in-frame clonotypes and omits some of them. Among some 140,000 clones listed, roughly 91% were seen once. This chain joins TRBV7-2 and TRBJ2-3; D is uncertain. This clonotype was obtained from an adult with an advanced solid tumor such as melanoma, head and neck, liver or kidney cancer. This specimen consisted of CD4+ or CD8+ T cells sorted from blood, obtained in a trial of the OX40 agonist ivuxolimab. CDR3 DNA sequence: TGTGCCAGCAGCTTGTCCCCCGAAGATACGCAGTATTTT. Its protein is CASSLSPEDTQYF.